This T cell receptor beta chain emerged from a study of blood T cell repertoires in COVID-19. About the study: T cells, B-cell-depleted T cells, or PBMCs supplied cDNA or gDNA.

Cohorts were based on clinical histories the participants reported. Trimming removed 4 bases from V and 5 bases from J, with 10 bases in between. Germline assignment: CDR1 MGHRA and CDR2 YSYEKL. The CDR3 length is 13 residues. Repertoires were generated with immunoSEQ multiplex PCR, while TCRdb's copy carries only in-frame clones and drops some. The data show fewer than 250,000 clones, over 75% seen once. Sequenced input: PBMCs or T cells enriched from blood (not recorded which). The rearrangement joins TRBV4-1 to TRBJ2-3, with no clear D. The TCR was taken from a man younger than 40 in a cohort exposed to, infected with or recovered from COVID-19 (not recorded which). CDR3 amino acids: CASSPPQIDTQYF. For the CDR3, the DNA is TGCGCCAGCAGCCCCCCCCAGATAGATACGCAGTATTTT.